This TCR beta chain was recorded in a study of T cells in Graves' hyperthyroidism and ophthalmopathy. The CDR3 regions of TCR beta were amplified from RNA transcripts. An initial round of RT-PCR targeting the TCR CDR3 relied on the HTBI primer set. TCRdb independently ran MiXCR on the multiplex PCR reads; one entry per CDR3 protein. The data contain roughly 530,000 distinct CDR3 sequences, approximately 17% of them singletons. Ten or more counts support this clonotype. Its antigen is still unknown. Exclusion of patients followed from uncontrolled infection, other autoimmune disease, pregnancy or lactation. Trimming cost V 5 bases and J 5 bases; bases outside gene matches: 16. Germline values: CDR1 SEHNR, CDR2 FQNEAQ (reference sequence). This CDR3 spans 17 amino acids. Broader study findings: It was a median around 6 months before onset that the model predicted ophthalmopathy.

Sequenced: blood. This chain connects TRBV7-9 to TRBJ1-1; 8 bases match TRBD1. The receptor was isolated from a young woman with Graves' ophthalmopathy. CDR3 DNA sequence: TGTGCCAGCAGCCCCTCGATCGCCGGACAGGGAGGTACTGAAGCTTTCTTT. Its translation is CASSPSIAGQGGTEAFF.